This TCR beta chain was sequenced in a study of shared clonotypes between healthy human individuals. Study results and limitations: Sequencing depth was expected to influence donor clonotype sharing. Larger estimated richness was generally seen in naive subsets than in memory subsets.

In regard to this clone: Antigen unknown.

CDR1 and CDR2 from the germline V gene are SNHLY and FYNNEI. V was trimmed by 6 bases and J by 7 bases, leaving 9 bases between them. The CDR3 is made up of 12 amino acids. Samples underwent the assay at deep level. Every subset's genomic DNA went evenly onto several immunoSEQ plates. The repertoire was sequenced with immunoSEQ multiplex PCR; TCRdb's copy has only in-frame clones and lacks some. The repertoire holds a few million clones, 90% to 95% seen once, with 0.11% to 0.15% in the top ten. Material for sequencing was naive CD4+ T cells sorted from blood. Subset indicated: CD45RA+ positively selected. The chain carries TRBV2 and TRBJ1-4, with D unresolved. This TCR came from a man between 18 and 35 years old in good health. The CDR3 nucleotides read TGTGCCAGCAGATATACTTCTGAAAAACTGTTTTTT. It yields the protein CASRYTSEKLFF.